A single sample is the source of the 21 T cell receptor beta chains below, sequenced in a study of blood T cell repertoires in COVID-19. Clones were sequenced by immunoSEQ multiplex PCR, and TCRdb holds only the in-frame ones, with some missing. This sample has some 140,000 clones, with 65% to 90% found just once. The sample comprised peripheral blood. These receptors were collected from a woman in her sixties with COVID-19, enrolled during active disease.

This clone appeared a single time. The chain uses TRBV2 and TRBJ1-2, with 12 bases that match TRBD1. The CDR3 has 15 residues. Trimming removed 5 bases from V and 5 bases from J; junction bases left unmatched: 6. Looked up from germline, CDR1 is SNHLY and CDR2 is FYNNEI. CDR3 amino acids: CASSSRDRGRYGYTF. In DNA form, the CDR3 reads TGTGCCAGCAGTTCCCGGGACAGGGGGCGTTATGGCTACACCTTC.

The chain joins TRBV3-1 (or the pseudogene TRBV3-2) to TRBJ2-1; TRBD2 aligns across 8 bases. From germline, CDR1 is LGHDT and CDR2 YNNKEL (reference sequence). This CDR3 is 16 amino acids long. The V gene end was trimmed by 3 bases and the J gene end by 4 bases; junction bases not matched to a gene: 8. The CDR3 reads CASSQAAGAQYNEQFF. The CDR3, as DNA: TGTGCCAGCAGCCAGGCAGCGGGGGCGCAATACAATGAGCAGTTCTTC.

This chain joins TRBV5-1 and TRBJ2-5, with 8 bases lining up with TRBD1. The CDR3 spans 15 residues. CDR1 and CDR2 (germline): SGHRS, YFSETQ. The junction had 10 bases not matched to a gene; V was cut back by 4 bases and J by 5 bases. CDR3 in amino acids: CASSRTGTIRETQYF. The CDR3, as DNA: TGCGCCAGCAGCCGGACAGGGACCATACGGGAGACCCAGTACTTC.

The chain carries TRBV30 and TRBJ2-2, with D uncertain. Per germline, CDR1 GTSNPN and CDR2 SVGIG (reference sequence). The CDR3 has 18 amino acids. Trimming took 2 bases from V and 0 from J, leaving 19 bases between them. This CDR3 reads CAWSSPLRPPPNTGELFF. The CDR3 nucleotides read TGTGCCTGGAGTAGCCCCCTGAGGCCGCCCCCGAACACCGGGGAGCTGTTTTTT.

The chain combines TRBV5-1 with TRBJ2-5, with 8 bases aligning to TRBD1. Germline V lookup: CDR1 SGHRS, CDR2 YFSETQ. The CDR3 is 16 amino acids. The J segment lost 5 bases and the V segment lost 0 bases, leaving 9 bases of the junction unmatched. As DNA, the CDR3 is TGCGCCAGCAGCTTGGCCCCAGCAGGGGGCTCGGAGACCCAGTACTTC. It specifies CASSLAPAGGSETQYF.

J is TRBJ1-5 and V is TRBV9; D is unclear. V dropped 0 bases and J dropped 2 bases, with 6 bases sitting between them. CDR3 size: 14 residues. Germline CDR1 SGDLS, CDR2 YYNGEE. Here the CDR3 reads CASSVGAGNQPQHF. The CDR3 bases are TGTGCCAGCAGCGTAGGGGCAGGCAATCAGCCCCAGCATTTT.

The chain couples TRBV18 to TRBJ2-1; perhaps TRBD2 as D (6 bases). Trimming stripped 3 bases from V and 8 bases from J, with 14 bases between. The CDR3 runs 14 residues. The germline V gene encodes CDR1 KGHSH and CDR2 LQKENI. The CDR3 spells CASSPTGGVHEQFF. The CDR3 DNA is TGTGCCAGCTCACCCACAGGCGGGGTCCATGAGCAGTTCTTC.

This sequence joins TRBV4-2 and TRBJ2-1; D ambiguous. The CDR3 contains 16 residues. Looked up from germline, CDR1 is LGHNA and CDR2 is YNFKEQ. V was cut by 0 bases and J by 0 bases, with 9 bases left in between. The CDR3 is CASSQEGDSSYNEQFF. In DNA, the CDR3 is TGTGCCAGCAGCCAAGAGGGCGATAGCTCCTACAATGAGCAGTTCTTC.

J is TRBJ1-6 and V is TRBV5-6; tentative D call: TRBD1 (6 bases). The CDR3 extends over 14 amino acids. The V end was cut by 1 base, the J end by 9 bases, with 11 bases between. Germline values: CDR1 SGHDT, CDR2 YYEEEE. The CDR3 nucleotides are TGTGCCAGCAGCTTGACAGGGATCCCTTCACCCCTCCACTTT. Translated, it gives CASSLTGIPSPLHF.

This sequence joins TRBV2 and TRBJ2-7, with 10 nucleotides matching TRBD1. Looked up from germline, CDR1 is SNHLY and CDR2 is FYNNEI. J gave up 4 bases and V 7 bases, and 7 bases lay outside the gene matches. The CDR3 sequence is 14 residues long. CDR3 DNA sequence: TGTGCCAGCACTCGACAGGGGGCTGGATACGAGCAGTACTTC. Amino acid sequence: CASTRQGAGYEQYF.

The chain is built from TRBV24-1 and TRBJ2-7; TRBD1 matches 7 bases. The CDR3 consists of 15 residues. Germline trimming cut 9 bases from V and 3 bases from J; bases unmatched to any gene: 13. Germline V gene data show CDR1 as KGHDR and CDR2 as SFDVKD. CDR3: CATETDREYLYEQYV. CDR3 sequence (DNA): TGTGCCACCGAAACAGACAGGGAATATCTCTACGAGCAGTACGTC.

The chain uses TRBV27 and TRBJ2-2; 7 bases align to TRBD1. Germline V lookup: CDR1 MNHEY, CDR2 SMNVEV (reference sequence). The junction had 7 bases not matched to a gene; V was cut back by 3 bases and J by 6 bases. The CDR3 contains 15 residues. CDR3 nucleotides: TGTGCCAGCAGTTTTAGGACAGGCCTCTCCGGGGAGCTGTTTTTT. It codes for CASSFRTGLSGELFF.

Comment on this clone: The junction shows a germline mismatch at one end, possibly a read error. V is TRBV5-1 and J is TRBJ2-2, with 7 bases identical to TRBD2. CDR1 is SGHRS, CDR2 YFSETQ, per germline. The CDR3 has 15 residues. CDR3 sequence (DNA): TGCGCCAGCACCTTGCGGGCGGGGGAGACCGGGGAGCTGTTTTTT. It codes for CASTLRAGETGELFF.

V gene TRBV20-1 combines with J gene TRBJ2-7, with a tentative D call TRBD2 (6 bases). The CDR3 is 11 amino acids. The germline V gene encodes CDR1 DFQATT and CDR2 SNEGSKA (reference sequence). Trimming cost V 5 bases and J 7 bases, with 12 bases left between them. The CDR3 region is CSARGTREQYF. The DNA of the CDR3 is TGCAGTGCTCGCGGGACTCGTGAGCAGTACTTC.

This chain connects TRBV9 to TRBJ2-3; D unclear. V was pared by 4 bases and J by 2 bases, with 8 bases between. The CDR3 totals 13 residues. Looked up from germline, CDR1 is SGDLS and CDR2 is YYNGEE. The CDR3, as DNA: TGTGCCAGCAGCCCCCAGATCACAGATACGCAGTATTTT. Its protein product is CASSPQITDTQYF.

This chain connects TRBV4-1 to TRBJ1-3; D is unclear. Germline CDR1 reads MGHRA; CDR2 reads YSYEKL. The CDR3 covers 15 residues. The V and J ends lost 0 bases and 0 bases respectively, with 6 bases between them. CDR3 loop: CASSQDAGSGNTIYF. CDR3 coding DNA: TGCGCCAGCAGCCAAGATGCGGGCTCTGGAAACACCATATATTTT.

The V and J genes are TRBV29-1 and TRBJ2-1, with 8 bases matching TRBD2. Germline assignment: CDR1 SQVTM and CDR2 ANQGSEA. The CDR3 has 14 amino acids. The junction had 14 bases not matched to a gene; V was cut back by 7 bases and J by 9 bases. DNA for the CDR3: TGCAGCGGGGGAGTAGGGACTAGTCAATCTGAGCAGTTCTTC. It translates to CSGGVGTSQSEQFF.

This chain links TRBV6-5 with TRBJ1-1; D might be TRBD1 (5 bases). Germline lookup yields CDR1 MNHEY and CDR2 SVGAGI. V was shortened by 6 bases and J by 4 bases, with 15 bases between the two germline ends. The CDR3 consists of 14 residues. CDR3 protein: CASRADRDPTEAFF. DNA of the CDR3: TGTGCCAGCAGGGCAGACAGAGATCCCACTGAAGCTTTCTTT.

The chain joins TRBV9 to TRBJ2-3; TRBD1 might be the D (6 bases). Germline loops: CDR1 SGDLS, CDR2 YYNGEE. Trimming pared 4 bases from V and 2 bases from J, leaving 17 bases between. This CDR3 has 16 amino acids. The CDR3: CASSFRGEPPTDTQYF. In DNA form, the CDR3 reads TGTGCCAGCAGCTTCAGGGGTGAACCCCCCACAGATACGCAGTATTTT.

The V call is TRBV19, the J call TRBJ2-6; TRBD1 is a possible D gene (5 bases). Germline-derived CDR1 and CDR2 are LNHDA and SQIVND (reference sequence). The CDR3 has 16 residues. V lost 1 base and J 2 bases, leaving 9 bases between the germline ends. CDR3 sequence: CASSIGARAGANVLTF. CDR3 nucleotides: TGTGCCAGTAGTATAGGGGCCAGGGCTGGGGCCAACGTCCTGACTTTC.

The genes are TRBV27 and TRBJ2-3, with D possibly matching TRBD2 (6 bases). Trimming left V 3 bases short and J 6 bases short, with 16 bases between. In germline, CDR1 is MNHEY, CDR2 SMNVEV (reference sequence). The CDR3 spans 15 residues. The chain's CDR3 is CASSFGELARDTQYF. CDR3 DNA sequence: TGTGCCAGCAGTTTCGGGGAACTAGCAAGGGATACGCAGTATTTT.